This T cell receptor (beta chain) was sequenced for a study of blood T cell repertoires in COVID-19. Looking at the study overall: The United States, Italy and Spain supplied acute and convalescent COVID-19 samples. The analysed material was cDNA or gDNA that came from T cells, B-cell-depleted T cells, or PBMCs.

Authors' data handling: For nucleated cells, counts were estimated from reference gene primer amplification. This table comes from immunoSEQ multiplex PCR, and its TCRdb copy is limited to in-frame clones, with some not included. D and trimming were read from the DNA, whereas the V and J calls and clone size are those reported in that table. The sample has 7,500 to 8,500 clones, more than 60% seen once. Trimming cost V 6 bases and J 2 bases; bases outside gene matches: 3. This CDR3 is 14 amino acids long. Germline loops: CDR1 MNHNY, CDR2 SVGAGI (reference sequence). The J gene is TRBJ2-5, the V gene TRBV6-6, with 10 bases matching TRBD2. Sequences were obtained from peripheral blood. The source is a human donor in a cohort sampled during active COVID-19. The CDR3 DNA reads as TGTGCCAGCAGACAGCGGGAGGGACAAGAGACCCAGTACTTC. Its protein product is CASRQREGQETQYF.